This TCR beta chain was documented in a study of blood T cell repertoires in COVID-19. Sequencing used immunoSEQ multiplex PCR; TCRdb keeps in-frame clones, though not all of them. The sample lists fewer than 450,000 clones; approximately 88% were seen once. The sequence was collected from a woman in her 50s with COVID-19, enrolled during active disease. Sequenced sample: peripheral blood.

The CDR3 bases are TGTGCCAGCAGCTCACCGGGGGGCGGGGAGACCCAGTACTTC. This sequence encodes CASSSPGGGETQYF. The V gene is TRBV5-6, the J gene TRBJ2-5; TRBD2 is a possible D gene (7 bases). Germline V gives CDR1 SGHDT, CDR2 YYEEEE. This CDR3 comprises 14 residues. Between the trimmed V and J ends, which lost 3 bases and 5 bases, there was a span of 14 bases.